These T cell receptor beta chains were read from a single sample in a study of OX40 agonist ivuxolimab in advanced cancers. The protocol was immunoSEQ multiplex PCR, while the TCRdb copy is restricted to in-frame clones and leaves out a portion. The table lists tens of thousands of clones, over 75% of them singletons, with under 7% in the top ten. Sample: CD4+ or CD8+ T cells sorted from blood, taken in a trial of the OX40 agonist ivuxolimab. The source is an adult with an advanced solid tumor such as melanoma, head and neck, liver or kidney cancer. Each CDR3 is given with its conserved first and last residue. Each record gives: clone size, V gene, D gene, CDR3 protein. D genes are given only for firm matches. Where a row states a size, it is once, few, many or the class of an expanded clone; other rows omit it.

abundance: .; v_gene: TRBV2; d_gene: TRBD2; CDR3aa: CASRGTSGGYEQYF
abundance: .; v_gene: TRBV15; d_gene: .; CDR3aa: CATSRARLGANAETQYF
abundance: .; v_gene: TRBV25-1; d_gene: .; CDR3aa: CASSELRDAVTYEQYF
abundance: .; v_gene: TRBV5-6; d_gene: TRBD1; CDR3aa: CASSLGDSSGNTIYF
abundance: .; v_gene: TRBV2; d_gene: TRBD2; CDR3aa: CASRPSGLMGEQYF
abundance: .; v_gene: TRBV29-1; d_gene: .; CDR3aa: CSVSTGTEAFF
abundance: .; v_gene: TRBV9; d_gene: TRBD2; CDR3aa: CASSTRLAGVDEQFF
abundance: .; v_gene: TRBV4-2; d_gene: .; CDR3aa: CASSFRDEKLFF
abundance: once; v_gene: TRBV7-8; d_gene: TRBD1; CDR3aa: CASSSPTRTGEDTQYF
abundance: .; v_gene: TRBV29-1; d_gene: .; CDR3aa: CATGVGGNEQFF
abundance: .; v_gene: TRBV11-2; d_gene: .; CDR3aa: CASSFTLQETQYF
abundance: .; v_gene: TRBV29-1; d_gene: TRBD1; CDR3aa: CSARTGGNFYGYTF
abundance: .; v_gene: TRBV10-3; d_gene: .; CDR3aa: CAISEWGYEQYF
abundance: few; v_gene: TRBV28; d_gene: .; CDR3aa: CAATAPRGAAFF
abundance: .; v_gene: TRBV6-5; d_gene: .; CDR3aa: CASSYSLTSGANVLTF
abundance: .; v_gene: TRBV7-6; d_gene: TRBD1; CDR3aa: CASSSQGDDTEAFF
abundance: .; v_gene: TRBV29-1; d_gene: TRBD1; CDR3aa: CSAAGGNEKLFF
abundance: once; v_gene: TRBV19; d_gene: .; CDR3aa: CASRGVSSGNTIYF
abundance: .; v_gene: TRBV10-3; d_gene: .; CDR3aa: CAISESESYGYTF
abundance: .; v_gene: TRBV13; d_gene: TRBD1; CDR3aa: CASSLQGANYGYTF
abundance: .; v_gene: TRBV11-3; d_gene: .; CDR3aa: CASSSLFPWEQYF
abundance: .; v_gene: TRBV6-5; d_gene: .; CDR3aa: CASRGWGYEQYF
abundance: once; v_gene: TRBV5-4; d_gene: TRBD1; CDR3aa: CASSLWDRGVGEQFF
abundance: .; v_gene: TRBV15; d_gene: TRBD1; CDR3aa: CATSAQRGQYKNIQYF
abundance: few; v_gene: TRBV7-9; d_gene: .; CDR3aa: CASSSARDAETQYF
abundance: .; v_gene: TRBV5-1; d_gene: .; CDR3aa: CASSRGTGESTDTQYF
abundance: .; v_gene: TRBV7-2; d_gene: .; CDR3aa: CASSLAWGEETQYF
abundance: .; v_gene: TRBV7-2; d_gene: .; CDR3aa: CASSRSGHSSYEQYF
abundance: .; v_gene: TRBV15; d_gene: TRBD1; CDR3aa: CATKSGQMNTEAFF
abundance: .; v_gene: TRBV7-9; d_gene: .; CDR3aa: CASSLAGGNEQYF
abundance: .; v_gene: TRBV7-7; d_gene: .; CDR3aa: CASSFAGEGAFF
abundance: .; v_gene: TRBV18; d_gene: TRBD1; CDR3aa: CASSPRDSLNTEAFF
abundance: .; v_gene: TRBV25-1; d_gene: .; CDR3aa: CASSGLGVSGNTIYF
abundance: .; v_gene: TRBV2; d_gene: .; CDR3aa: CASSEEGNFYNEQFF
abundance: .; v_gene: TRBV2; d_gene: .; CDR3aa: CASSEFDEQFF
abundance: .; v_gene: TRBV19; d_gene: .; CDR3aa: CASSKQGNPYEQYF
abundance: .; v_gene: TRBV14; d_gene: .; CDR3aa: CASSPHLKDYGYTF
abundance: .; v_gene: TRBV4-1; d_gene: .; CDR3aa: CASSQEIGITYEQYF
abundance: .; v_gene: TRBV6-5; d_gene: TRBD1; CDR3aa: CASNPQGIEGDTQYF
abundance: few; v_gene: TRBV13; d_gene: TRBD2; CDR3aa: CASSWSSGGTYEQYF
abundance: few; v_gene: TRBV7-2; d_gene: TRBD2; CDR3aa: CASRPTSVAFTGELFF
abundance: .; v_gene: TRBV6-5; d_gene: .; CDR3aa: CASSYFVGSYEQYF
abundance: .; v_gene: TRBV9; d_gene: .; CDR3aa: CASSGPLSSYNSPLHF
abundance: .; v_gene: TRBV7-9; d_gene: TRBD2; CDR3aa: CASNKGLAGPEQYF
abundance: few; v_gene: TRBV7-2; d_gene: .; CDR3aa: CASSSGTKRPGYTF
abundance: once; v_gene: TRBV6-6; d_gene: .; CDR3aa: CATRQDSNQPQHF
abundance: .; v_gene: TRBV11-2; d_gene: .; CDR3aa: CASSGGTVYNEQFF
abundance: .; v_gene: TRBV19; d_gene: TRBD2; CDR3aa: CASSIVGTGGRNEQFF
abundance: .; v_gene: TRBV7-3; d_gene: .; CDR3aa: CASSLNRPGQETQYF